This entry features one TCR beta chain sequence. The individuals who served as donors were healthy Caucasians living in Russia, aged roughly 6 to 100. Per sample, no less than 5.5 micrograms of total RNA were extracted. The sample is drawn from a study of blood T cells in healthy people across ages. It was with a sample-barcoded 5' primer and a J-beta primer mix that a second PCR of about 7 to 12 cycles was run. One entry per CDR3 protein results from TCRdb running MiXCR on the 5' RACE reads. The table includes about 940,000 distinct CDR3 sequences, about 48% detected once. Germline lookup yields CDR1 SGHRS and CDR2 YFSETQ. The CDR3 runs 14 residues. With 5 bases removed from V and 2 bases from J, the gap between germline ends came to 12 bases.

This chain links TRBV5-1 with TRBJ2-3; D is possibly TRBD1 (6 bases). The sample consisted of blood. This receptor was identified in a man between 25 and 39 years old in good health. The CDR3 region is CASRNRALTDTQYF. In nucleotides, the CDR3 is TGCGCCAGCAGGAACAGGGCCCTCACAGATACGCAGTATTTT.